One sample yielded the 9 T cell receptor beta chains listed below, sequenced in a study of T cell changes during pregnancy in multiple sclerosis. The protocol was immunoSEQ multiplex PCR, while the TCRdb copy is restricted to in-frame clones and leaves out a portion. The table has some 130,000 clones, around 95% seen once. The input for sequencing was peripheral blood, taken after pregnancy. The receptor set was obtained from a female donor with multiple sclerosis, enrolled in a pregnancy study.

The chain couples TRBV19 to TRBJ2-1; 10 positions agree with TRBD2. Germline trimming cut 1 base from V and 4 bases from J; bases unmatched to any gene: 7. The V gene's germline CDR1 is LNHDA and CDR2 SQIVND (reference sequence). The CDR3 consists of 17 residues. CDR3 sequence: CASSIVSGRAGYNEQFF. In DNA form, the CDR3 reads TGTGCCAGTAGTATAGTCAGCGGGAGGGCCGGTTACAATGAGCAGTTCTTC.

The chain recombines TRBV4-1 with TRBJ2-7; 8 bases align to TRBD1. Germline assignment: CDR1 MGHRA and CDR2 YSYEKL. J gave up 2 bases and V 0 bases, and 9 bases lay outside the gene matches. This CDR3 comprises 17 residues. The CDR3 DNA reads as TGCGCCAGCAGCCAAGAGGACGTTGGGACAGGAGCCTACGAGCAGTACTTC. It encodes CASSQEDVGTGAYEQYF.

The chain employs TRBV9 and TRBJ1-5, with TRBD1 matching over 7 bases. CDR1 SGDLS and CDR2 YYNGEE come from the germline V gene. V lost 4 bases to trimming and J lost 4 bases; unmatched junction nucleotides: 8. There are 15 residues in the CDR3. Written as DNA, the CDR3 is TGTGCCAGCAGCCCCTCCCCGGACAGGAATCAGCCCCAGCATTTT. It encodes CASSPSPDRNQPQHF.

V and J are TRBV28 and TRBJ1-4, with TRBD1 as a possible D gene (5 bases). This CDR3 has 15 residues. Trimming removed 4 bases at V and 1 base at J, with 10 bases between. From germline, CDR1 is MDHEN and CDR2 SYDVKM. CDR3 region: CASSWLGGTNEKLFF. CDR3 nucleotide sequence: TGTGCCAGCAGTTGGCTGGGGGGAACTAATGAAAAACTGTTTTTT.

V gene TRBV11-2 combines with J gene TRBJ2-1, with a tentative D call TRBD1 (6 bases). V was shortened by 7 bases and J by 4 bases, with 14 bases between the two germline ends. CDR1 is SGHAT and CDR2 is FQNNGV in the germline V gene. The CDR3 contains 14 residues. The CDR3 sequence: CASNLGAEYNEQFF. The CDR3 nucleotides read TGTGCCAGCAACTTGGGGGCGGAATACAATGAGCAGTTCTTC.

CDR3 residues: CASSIEEYTGELFF. The CDR3 DNA sequence: TGTGCCAGTAGTATAGAGGAGTACACCGGGGAGCTGTTTTTT. The chain is built from TRBV19 and TRBJ2-2, with no clear D. V was trimmed by 0 bases and J by 3 bases, leaving 5 bases between them. Germline V CDR1 and CDR2: LNHDA, SQIVND (reference sequence). CDR3 size: 14 residues.

The rearrangement links TRBV7-9 to TRBJ2-7, with D possibly TRBD2 on 6 matching bases. The germline V gene encodes CDR1 SEHNR and CDR2 FQNEAQ (reference sequence). Trimming removed 5 bases from V and 3 bases from J, with 14 bases in between. This CDR3 is built from 14 residues. This chain's CDR3 is CASSPPLGGYEQYF. The CDR3 DNA reads TGTGCCAGCAGCCCCCCGCTGGGGGGCTACGAGCAGTACTTC.

This clone was observed a single time. The V gene is TRBV28, the J gene TRBJ1-2, with D uncertain. V gave up 4 bases and J gave up 7 bases, with 22 bases separating them. The CDR3 runs 16 residues. Germline V gene lookup returns CDR1 MDHEN and CDR2 SYDVKM. The CDR3 DNA is TGTGCCAGCAGTTACCCAACGGCCGAGAGGGCCGGTGGCTACACCTTC. Translated, it gives CASSYPTAERAGGYTF.

This chain uses TRBV15 with TRBJ1-2; D is undetermined. V shed 0 bases and J shed 3 bases, with 11 bases lying between them. Germline V gives CDR1 LNHNV, CDR2 YYDKDF (reference sequence). This CDR3 is 15 amino acids long. The CDR3: CATSRDPRLYYGYTF. CDR3 DNA: TGTGCCACCAGCAGAGACCCCAGGTTATACTATGGCTACACCTTC. Full variable domain (missing parts from reference TRBV15 and TRBJ1-2): DAMVIQNPRYQVTQFGKPVTLSCSQTLNHNVMYWYQQKSSQAPKLLFHYYDKDFNNEADTPDNFQSRRPNTSFCFLDIRSPGLGDTAMYLCATSRDPRLYYGYTFGSGTRLTVV.